This T cell receptor (beta chain) was captured in a study of shared clonotypes between healthy human individuals. Generated by immunoSEQ multiplex PCR, the TCRdb table keeps only in-frame clones and is missing some. The repertoire holds some 490,000 clones, with around 73% as singletons. Trimming removed 5 bases at V and 0 bases at J, with 13 bases between. Germline V lookup: CDR1 SNHLY, CDR2 FYNNEI. The CDR3 sequence is 15 residues long. The chain couples TRBV2 to TRBJ1-2; possible D gene TRBD1, 6 bases. The TCR originated in a middle-aged woman in good health. Some clones in this sample may be carry-over from other donors' samples. Sequencing used PBMCs. The CDR3 nucleotides read TGTGCCAGCAGTCAGCTACAGGGTGCTAACTATGGCTACACCTTC. It encodes CASSQLQGANYGYTF.